These 14 T cell receptor beta chains share one sample of origin, sequenced in a study of blood T cells in healthy people across ages. Next came a second PCR, run for about 7 to 12 cycles, which used a sample-barcoded 5' primer along with a J-beta primer mix. One entry per CDR3 protein, called by TCRdb with MiXCR from the 5' RACE reads. The sample includes just over 1 million distinct CDR3 sequences, 45% of them seen just once. Sequenced material: blood. The source of these receptors is a woman aged 60-70 years in good health.

This clonotype was counted between two and nine times. The chain employs TRBV12-3 or TRBV12-4 and TRBJ2-1; 9 nucleotides align to TRBD2. This CDR3 comprises 17 residues. Trimming took 5 bases from V and 8 from J; bases not matched to a gene: 16. CDR3 sequence reads: CASSLPRSSGSRDEQFF. The CDR3 DNA is TGTGCCAGCAGTCTCCCCAGGAGTAGCGGGAGTCGGGATGAGCAGTTCTTC.

The rearrangement links TRBV6-6 to TRBJ1-2; D might be TRBD1 (6 bases). CDR1 and CDR2 from the germline V gene are MNHNY and SVGAGI (reference sequence). The CDR3 runs to 17 residues. Trimming stripped 2 bases from V and 8 bases from J, with 24 bases between. Here the CDR3 reads CASSYAALGGEMYGYTF. CDR3 in DNA: TGTGCCAGCAGTTACGCGGCCTTGGGGGGCGAGATGTACGGCTACACCTTC.

This sequence joins TRBV20-1 and TRBJ1-6; weak D call: TRBD1 (5 bases). This CDR3 is built from 14 residues. The germline V and J ends were trimmed by 0 bases and 7 bases, with 10 bases remaining between them. CDR1 and CDR2 (germline): DFQATT, SNEGSKA (reference sequence). The CDR3 here is CSARDGGSNSPLHF. As DNA, the CDR3 is TGCAGTGCTAGAGATGGGGGGAGCAATTCACCCCTCCACTTT.

This clonotype has just a few counts. The gene calls are TRBV5-1 and TRBJ2-7; 15 nucleotides match TRBD2. This CDR3 contains 15 residues. The V and J ends lost 4 bases and 4 bases, in that order; junction bases with no gene match: 3. Germline loops: CDR1 SGHRS, CDR2 YFSETQ. The CDR3 sequence is CASSGGTSGRYEQYF. The CDR3 nucleotides are TGCGCCAGCAGCGGGGGGACTAGCGGGAGGTACGAGCAGTACTTC.

The V call is TRBV20-1, the J call TRBJ2-5; D not resolved. The germline CDR1 and CDR2 sequences are DFQATT and SNEGSKA (reference sequence). V lost 6 bases, J lost 4 bases, and 18 bases lay in between. This CDR3 contains 14 residues. The CDR3 nucleotides are TGCAGTGCCCGACTGGGTCTTGCTTCAGAGACCCAGTACTTC. Translating gives CSARLGLASETQYF.

This clonotype showed up just a few times. The chain has TRBV5-1 and TRBJ1-2; D is unresolved. Trimming removed 0 bases at V and 0 bases at J, with 9 bases between. The CDR3 runs 15 residues. CDR1 SGHRS and CDR2 YFSETQ come from the germline V gene. The CDR3 DNA follows: TGCGCCAGCAGCTTGGCACCAGACGCTAACTATGGCTACACCTTC. Its protein product is CASSLAPDANYGYTF.

The genes are TRBV7-8 and TRBJ2-7; D not resolved. The germline V and J ends were trimmed by 0 bases and 3 bases, with 15 bases remaining between them. CDR1 is SGHVS and CDR2 is FQNEAQ in the germline V gene. The length of the CDR3 is 16 residues. The CDR3, as DNA: TGTGCCAGCAGCTTAGCCCGGGCCCCGACCCGCTACGAGCAGTACTTC. This sequence encodes CASSLARAPTRYEQYF.

V usage is TRBV7-6 and J usage is TRBJ2-3, with TRBD2 identical over 7 bases. The CDR3 spans 15 residues. The germline V gene has CDR1 SGHVS and CDR2 FNYEAQ. The V and J ends lost 5 bases and 2 bases, in that order; junction bases with no gene match: 7. CDR3 coding DNA: TGTGCCAGCAGCAGGCGGGGGAAGCTCACAGATACGCAGTATTTT. This translates into CASSRRGKLTDTQYF.

This clonotype was recorded at least ten times. The chain recombines TRBV27 with TRBJ2-7; TRBD1 matches at 10 bases. V lost 2 bases to trimming and J lost 0 bases; unmatched junction nucleotides: 7. The CDR3 sequence is 17 residues long. Germline lookup yields CDR1 MNHEY and CDR2 SMNVEV (reference sequence). CDR3 sequence: CASSLEGGQGFSYEQYF. The CDR3, as DNA: TGTGCCAGCAGTTTAGAAGGGGGACAGGGGTTCTCCTACGAGCAGTACTTC.

This chain links TRBV10-3 with TRBJ2-1; 10 bases are a match to TRBD2. The V and J ends lost 0 bases and 9 bases, in that order; junction bases with no gene match: 23. The CDR3 is 21 residues long. Per germline, CDR1 ENHRY and CDR2 SYGVKD. The CDR3 DNA is TGTGCCATCAGTGAGTCCCAGCGGGAGGGCCATCAACCTCCGATTGCTGGTGAGCAGTTCTTC. Translating gives CAISESQREGHQPPIAGEQFF.

This clonotype was seen a handful of times. This sequence joins TRBV6-5 and TRBJ1-5; the D is unclear. The germline V gene has CDR1 MNHEY and CDR2 SVGAGI. This CDR3 contains 13 residues. With 6 bases removed from V and 5 bases from J, the gap between germline ends came to 11 bases. CDR3: CASSPLNDQPQHF. The CDR3 nucleotides read TGTGCCAGCAGCCCGCTGAACGATCAGCCCCAGCATTTT.

This chain connects TRBV28 to TRBJ2-1; D remains unclear. This CDR3 is built from 11 residues. Germline V lookup: CDR1 MDHEN, CDR2 SYDVKM. Trimming cost V 7 bases and J 9 bases, with 10 bases left between them. This chain's CDR3 is CASNRLSEQFF. The CDR3 DNA sequence: TGTGCCAGCAACCGGCTGAGTGAGCAGTTCTTC.

CDR3 sequence reads: CASSNLAEAQETQYF. As DNA, the CDR3 is TGTGCCAGCAGTAACCTCGCCGAGGCCCAAGAGACCCAGTACTTC. The chain has TRBV6-6 and TRBJ2-5; D call uncertain. V was shortened by 5 bases and J by 1 base, with 14 bases between the two germline ends. CDR3 length: 15 residues. Germline CDR1 and CDR2: MNHNY and SVGAGI (reference sequence).

In the case of this clonotype: An end of the junction differs from the germline gene, which may be a read error. The chain links TRBV2 to TRBJ2-5; D not certain. This CDR3 is built from 12 residues. Germline V gene data show CDR1 as SNHLY and CDR2 as FYNNEI. CDR3 protein: CASSGNHETQYF. The CDR3 nucleotides read TGTGCCAGCAGTGGCAACCATGAGACCCAGTACTTC.